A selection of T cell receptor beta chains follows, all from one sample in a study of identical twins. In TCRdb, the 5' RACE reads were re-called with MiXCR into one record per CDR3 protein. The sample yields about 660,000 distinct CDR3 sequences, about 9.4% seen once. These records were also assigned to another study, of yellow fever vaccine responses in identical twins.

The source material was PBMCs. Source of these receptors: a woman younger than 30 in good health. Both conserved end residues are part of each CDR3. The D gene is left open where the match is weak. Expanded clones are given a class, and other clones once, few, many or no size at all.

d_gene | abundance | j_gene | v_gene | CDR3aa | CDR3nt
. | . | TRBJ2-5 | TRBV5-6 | CASSQSDSQETQYF | TGTGCCAGCAGCCAATCGGACAGCCAAGAGACCCAGTACTTC
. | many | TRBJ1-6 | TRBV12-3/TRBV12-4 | CASSLFQGGSPLHF | TGTGCCAGCAGTTTGTTTCAGGGCGGTTCACCCCTCCACTTT
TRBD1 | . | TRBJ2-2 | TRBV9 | CASSRKTRQGGTGELFF | TGTGCCAGCAGCCGTAAAACTAGACAGGGTGGCACCGGGGAGCTGTTTTTT
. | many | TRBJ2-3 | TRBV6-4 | CASSDTSTDTQYF | TGTGCCAGCAGTGACACTAGCACAGATACGCAGTATTTT
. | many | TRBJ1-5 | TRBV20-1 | CSASMRRDNQPQHF | TGCAGTGCTAGTATGAGGAGAGACAATCAGCCCCAGCATTTT
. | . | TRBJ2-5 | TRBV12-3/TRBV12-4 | CASTRLETQYF | TGTGCCAGCACTAGGTTGGAGACCCAGTACTTC
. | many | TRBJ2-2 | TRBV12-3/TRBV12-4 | CASSLAGGSTGELFF | TGTGCCAGCAGTTTAGCGGGGGGATCCACCGGGGAGCTGTTTTTT
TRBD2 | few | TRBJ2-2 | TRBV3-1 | CASSPFWGAGGPGELFF | TGTGCCAGCAGCCCCTTCTGGGGAGCGGGAGGGCCCGGGGAGCTGTTTTTT
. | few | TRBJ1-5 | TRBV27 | CASSSRQAANQPQHF | TGTGCCAGCAGTTCTCGACAGGCGGCAAATCAGCCCCAGCATTTT
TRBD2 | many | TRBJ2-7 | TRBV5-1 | CASSTGLAGGPSYEQYF | TGCGCCAGCAGCACGGGACTAGCGGGAGGGCCATCCTACGAGCAGTACTTC
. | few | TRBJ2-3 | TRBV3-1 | CASSHPGADTQYF | TGTGCCAGCAGCCATCCCGGGGCAGATACGCAGTATTTT
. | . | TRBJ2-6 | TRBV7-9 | CASSKGSGANVLTF | TGTGCCAGCAGCAAGGGCTCTGGGGCCAACGTCCTGACTTTC
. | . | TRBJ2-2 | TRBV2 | CASRSGELFF | TGTGCCAGCCGATCCGGGGAGCTGTTTTTT
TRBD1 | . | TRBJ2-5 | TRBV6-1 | CASSTGTGIETQYF | TGTGCCAGCAGTACCGGGACAGGGATTGAGACCCAGTACTTC
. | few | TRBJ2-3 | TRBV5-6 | CASSLGVRADTQYF | TGTGCCAGCAGCCTGGGGGTTCGTGCAGATACGCAGTATTTT
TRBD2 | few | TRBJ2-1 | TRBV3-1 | CASNTLAGGLPAYNEQFF | TGTGCCAGCAATACTCTAGCGGGGGGCCTACCTGCCTACAATGAGCAGTTCTTC
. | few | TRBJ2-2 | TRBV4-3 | CASSQDERGPDTGELFF | TGCGCCAGCAGCCAAGATGAGAGGGGACCGGACACCGGGGAGCTGTTTTTT
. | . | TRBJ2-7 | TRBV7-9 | CASSPRLGVWYEQYF | TGTGCCAGCAGCCCTCGCCTAGGTGTATGGTACGAGCAGTACTTC
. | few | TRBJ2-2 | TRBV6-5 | CASSYLPGELFF | TGTGCCAGCAGTTACTTGCCCGGGGAGCTGTTTTTT